The rows below give T cell receptor beta chains drawn from one sample of a study of siplizumab effects on memory and regulatory T cells. The repertoire was sequenced with immunoSEQ multiplex PCR; TCRdb's copy has only in-frame clones and lacks some. The table has 90,000 to 120,000 clones, more than 85% seen once; the top ten hold 0.62%. The specimen was Tregs sorted from blood. The source of these receptors is a human donor in good health. CDR3s include the opening cysteine and the closing phenylalanine or tryptophan. D genes are given only for firm matches.

CASSVSPSGRKNEQYF TGTGCCAGCAGCGTATCTCCTAGCGGGAGAAAGAACGAGCAGTACTTC TRBJ2-7 TRBD2 TRBV9
CASSLSRGTNQPQHF TGTGCCAGCAGTCTCAGCAGGGGTACGAATCAGCCCCAGCATTTT TRBJ1-5 . TRBV6-1
CASSFSASTDTQYF TGCGCCAGCAGCTTTTCGGCTAGCACAGATACGCAGTATTTT TRBJ2-3 . TRBV5-1
CASSLFYRGYEQYF TGTGCCAGCAGTTTGTTTTACAGGGGTTACGAGCAGTACTTC TRBJ2-7 TRBD1 TRBV6-5
CASSPWTGAMNTEAFF TGTGCCAGCAGCCCTTGGACAGGGGCTATGAACACTGAAGCTTTCTTT TRBJ1-1 TRBD1 TRBV14
CASSLGPTGGNYEQYF TGTGCCAGCAGCTTAGGGCCTACCGGGGGCAATTACGAGCAGTACTTC TRBJ2-7 . TRBV7-2
CSVVLLDRGQYF TGCAGCGTTGTGTTACTGGACAGGGGACAGTACTTC TRBJ2-7 TRBD1 TRBV29-1
CASSLELGVGYTF TGTGCCAGCAGCTTAGAGTTAGGGGTAGGCTACACCTTC TRBJ1-2 . TRBV7-6
CASSQGQGASDTQYF TGTGCCAGCAGCCAGGGACAGGGGGCTTCAGATACGCAGTATTTT TRBJ2-3 TRBD1 TRBV5-6
CASSRGWRGTYEQYF TGTGCCAGCAGCCGTGGTTGGCGGGGGACATACGAGCAGTACTTC TRBJ2-7 . TRBV11-2
CASSLVVRVTDTQYF TGCGCCAGCAGCTTGGTGGTCAGGGTGACAGATACGCAGTATTTT TRBJ2-3 . TRBV5-1
CASSYRQGTNTGELFF TGTGCCAGCAGTTATCGACAGGGGACTAACACCGGGGAGCTGTTTTTT TRBJ2-2 TRBD1 TRBV6-6
CAISVAAGGTTDTQYF TGTGCCATCAGTGTTGCTGCGGGGGGAACCACAGATACGCAGTATTTT TRBJ2-3 TRBD2 TRBV10-3